This T cell receptor (beta chain) was identified in a study of blood T cell repertoires in COVID-19. Study details: The United States, Italy and Spain provided the acute and convalescent COVID-19 samples. The cDNA or gDNA used as material had been derived from T cells, B-cell-depleted T cells, or PBMCs.

Under the authors' procedure: Using reference gene primer amplification, nucleated cell counts were estimated. Here immunoSEQ multiplex PCR was the method, and the copy in TCRdb shows in-frame clones only, minus some. V, J and clone size reflect that table, while D and trimming were determined from the DNA. The sample records roughly 280,000 clones, roughly 83% being singletons. Germline assignment: CDR1 MNHNY and CDR2 SVGAGI (reference sequence). CDR3 size: 13 residues. The V end was cut by 2 bases, the J end by 6 bases, with 10 bases between. Sample: peripheral blood. V gene TRBV6-6 combines with J gene TRBJ1-1; D perhaps matches TRBD1 (5 bases). The TCR sequence derives from a man between 60 and 75 years old who had recovered from COVID-19. The CDR3 spells CASSYQSGSEAFF. The DNA of the CDR3 is TGTGCCAGCAGTTACCAATCAGGGTCTGAAGCTTTCTTT.